Listed below are T cell receptor beta chains from one sample, sequenced in a study of graft-versus-host responses after intestinal transplantation. The assay was immunoSEQ multiplex PCR, and TCRdb's table has in-frame clones only and misses some. The sample contains approximately 100,000 clones, 93% of which appear only once. The antigens these receptors bind are not known. The source material was unstimulated CD8+ T cells sorted from spleen or lymph node cells, sampled before intestinal transplant. The source of these receptors is a human donor who received an intestinal transplant. Both conserved end residues are part of each CDR3. The D gene is left open where the match is weak. The size of a clone is reported for some rows only, either as once, few or many, or as a class for expanded clones.

d_gene	v_gene	abundance	j_gene	CDR3aa	CDR3nt
TRBD1	TRBV2	NA	TRBJ2-3	CASSDPRTGSIYTDTQYF	TGTGCCAGCAGTGACCCCCGGACAGGGTCGATATACACAGATACGCAGTATTTT
TRBD2	TRBV7-9	NA	TRBJ2-5	CASSPTSRETQYF	TGTGCCAGCAGCCCGACTAGCAGGGAGACCCAGTACTTC
TRBD1	TRBV29-1	NA	TRBJ2-7	CSAETGYPYEQYF	TGCAGCGCAGAGACAGGGTACCCATACGAGCAGTACTTC
NA	TRBV19	NA	TRBJ1-1	CASRPGNTEAFF	TGTGCCAGTAGACCTGGAAACACTGAAGCTTTCTTT
NA	TRBV19	NA	TRBJ2-2	CASSIRENTGELFF	TGTGCCAGTAGTATCCGGGAGAACACCGGGGAGCTGTTTTTT
NA	TRBV6-1	few	TRBJ1-1	CASSEVAGPLNTEAFF	TGTGCCAGCAGTGAAGTAGCGGGGCCGCTGAACACTGAAGCTTTCTTT
NA	TRBV30	NA	TRBJ2-7	CAWSDPGTSLGF	TGTGCCTGGAGTGACCCCGGGACATCTCTGGGGTTC
NA	TRBV7-3	NA	TRBJ2-2	CASSLLGGSSGELFF	TGTGCCAGCAGCTTATTAGGGGGAAGTAGCGGGGAGCTGTTTTTT
TRBD1	TRBV10-3	NA	TRBJ1-2	CAIRGTEHYGYTF	TGTGCCATCAGGGGGACAGAACACTATGGCTACACCTTC
TRBD2	TRBV11-2	NA	TRBJ2-2	CASHLSSGGAGTGELFF	TGTGCCAGTCATCTGTCTAGCGGGGGGGCCGGCACCGGGGAGCTGTTTTTT
NA	TRBV7-9	few	TRBJ1-6	CASSLPTPRNQFSGPLHF	TGTGCCAGCAGCTTACCGACCCCGCGGAACCAATTTAGTGGACCCCTCCACTTT
NA	TRBV7-9	NA	TRBJ1-6	CASSPGMYNSPLHF	TGTGCCAGCAGTCCAGGGATGTATAATTCACCCCTCCACTTT
NA	TRBV11-2	once	TRBJ2-3	CASSLLVSATSTDTQYF	TGTGCCAGCAGCTTATTGGTGTCCGCAACTAGCACAGATACGCAGTATTTT
NA	TRBV7-9	NA	TRBJ1-2	CASSLAQSGMNYGYTF	TGTGCCAGCAGCTTAGCGCAGTCAGGGATGAACTATGGCTACACCTTC
TRBD1	TRBV25-1	NA	TRBJ1-3	CASSAGTGNLEIGNTIYF	TGTGCCAGCAGTGCCGGGACAGGCAACTTGGAGATTGGAAACACCATATATTTT
TRBD1	TRBV27	NA	TRBJ2-3	CASWDRESPTDTQYF	TGTGCCAGCTGGGACAGAGAATCCCCCACAGATACGCAGTATTTT
NA	TRBV9	NA	TRBJ2-2	CASSVGGRNTGELFF	TGTGCCAGCAGCGTTGGGGGCAGAAACACCGGGGAGCTGTTTTTT
NA	TRBV7-9	NA	TRBJ2-7	CASSYPGSYEQYF	TGTGCCAGCAGCTACCCAGGCTCCTACGAGCAGTACTTC
TRBD2	TRBV19	NA	TRBJ2-5	CASSIGHLAGGSQETQYF	TGTGCCAGTAGTATCGGACACCTAGCGGGGGGTAGCCAAGAGACCCAGTACTTC
TRBD2	TRBV9	NA	TRBJ2-5	CASSPSGVVRETQYF	TGTGCCAGCAGCCCGAGCGGGGTGGTCAGAGAGACCCAGTACTTC
NA	TRBV19	NA	TRBJ1-1	CASSISGETEAFF	TGTGCCAGTAGTATATCTGGGGAAACTGAAGCTTTCTTT
NA	TRBV4-1	NA	TRBJ2-2	CASSHRFSGSPGELFF	TGCGCCAGCAGCCATAGATTTTCGGGGTCCCCCGGGGAGCTGTTTTTT
TRBD2	TRBV10-3	NA	TRBJ2-5	CAISQIPWTSGPLAETQYF	TGTGCCATCAGTCAAATCCCCTGGACTAGCGGTCCCCTTGCGGAGACCCAGTACTTC
NA	TRBV9	NA	TRBJ2-5	CASSVAMGPQETQYF	TGTGCCAGCAGCGTAGCTATGGGCCCCCAAGAGACCCAGTACTTC
NA	TRBV9	NA	TRBJ2-5	CASSVGGLHQETQYF	TGTGCCAGCAGCGTAGGGGGGCTTCACCAAGAGACCCAGTACTTC
NA	TRBV5-4	NA	TRBJ2-6	CASSFLGSGANVLTF	TGTGCCAGCAGCTTTCTAGGCTCTGGGGCCAACGTCCTGACTTTC
NA	TRBV6-1	NA	TRBJ1-6	CASAAGSSPLHF	TGTGCCAGCGCGGCAGGGTCCTCACCCCTCCACTTT
NA	TRBV9	NA	TRBJ1-1	CASSVGIGVNTEAFF	TGTGCCAGCAGCGTCGGGATAGGAGTGAACACTGAAGCTTTCTTT
TRBD1	TRBV19	NA	TRBJ2-7	CASSLGTGKAYEQYF	TGTGCCAGTAGCCTCGGGACAGGTAAGGCCTACGAGCAGTACTTC
NA	TRBV5-8	NA	TRBJ1-4	CASSPAVRVTTNEKLFF	TGTGCCAGCAGCCCTGCGGTCCGGGTTACAACTAATGAAAAACTGTTTTTT
TRBD1	TRBV7-9	NA	TRBJ1-1	CASSGTVEAFF	TGTGCCAGCAGCGGGACAGTTGAGGCTTTCTTT
NA	TRBV4-1	once	TRBJ1-1	CASSQEILSREPFF	TGCGCCAGCAGCCAAGAAATTTTATCCAGGGAACCTTTCTTT
NA	TRBV4-2	NA	TRBJ2-1	CASSQEVQGGYNEQFF	TGTGCCAGCAGCCAAGAAGTACAGGGCGGGTACAATGAGCAGTTCTTC
NA	TRBV5-1	NA	TRBJ2-1	CASSLAGGGYNEQFF	TGCGCCAGCAGCTTGGCCGGGGGCGGGTACAATGAGCAGTTCTTC
NA	TRBV27	NA	TRBJ1-2	CASSLYPPGGGPGYGYTF	TGTGCCAGCAGTTTATATCCTCCCGGGGGGGGGCCGGGATATGGCTACACCTTC
TRBD1	TRBV7-3	NA	TRBJ1-6	CASSLSPGQGYNSPLHF	TGTGCCAGCAGCCTCTCGCCGGGACAGGGCTATAATTCACCCCTCCACTTT
TRBD2	TRBV5-1	NA	TRBJ2-7	CASSPSGGALNEQYF	TGCGCCAGCAGCCCGTCCGGGGGGGCATTGAACGAGCAGTACTTC
NA	TRBV9	NA	TRBJ1-2	CASSVGPAASGVDYGYTF	TGTGCCAGCAGCGTAGGGCCCGCCGCAAGCGGGGTCGACTATGGCTACACCTTC
NA	TRBV9	once	TRBJ2-3	CASSGWGLTDTQYF	TGTGCCAGCAGCGGATGGGGTTTAACAGATACGCAGTATTTT
NA	TRBV6-5	NA	TRBJ1-1	CASSYSANRDITEAFF	TGTGCCAGCAGTTACTCGGCTAACCGGGACATTACTGAAGCTTTCTTT
NA	TRBV6-1	NA	TRBJ1-4	CASSEREKLFF	TGTGCCAGCAGTGAAAGGGAAAAACTGTTTTTT
TRBD2	TRBV2	NA	TRBJ2-1	CASEGSGGTAYNEQFF	TGTGCCAGCGAAGGTAGCGGGGGGACCGCCTACAATGAGCAGTTCTTC
TRBD1	TRBV29-1	NA	TRBJ1-2	CSVERPGGDGYTF	TGCAGCGTTGAAAGGCCAGGGGGCGATGGCTACACCTTC
NA	TRBV7-9	NA	TRBJ2-7	CASSLGQGGEQYF	TGTGCCAGCAGCTTAGGACAGGGAGGGGAGCAGTACTTC
NA	TRBV27	NA	TRBJ1-4	CASSPREAATNEKLFF	TGTGCCAGCAGTCCCCGGGAGGCTGCAACTAATGAAAAACTGTTTTTT
NA	TRBV5-1	NA	TRBJ1-1	CASSYPNTEAFF	TGCGCCAGCAGCTACCCCAACACTGAAGCTTTCTTT
TRBD1	TRBV4-2	NA	TRBJ1-2	CASSQESGTDYGYTF	TGTGCCAGCAGCCAAGAGTCGGGGACAGATTATGGCTACACCTTC
TRBD2	TRBV5-1	NA	TRBJ2-5	CASSSPSGGTKKTQYF	TGCGCCAGCAGCTCCCCCAGCGGGGGGACCAAGAAGACCCAGTACTTC
TRBD1	TRBV7-9	NA	TRBJ1-4	CASSLAGTAYEKLFF	TGTGCCAGCAGCTTAGCAGGGACAGCATATGAAAAACTGTTTTTT
NA	TRBV5-1	NA	TRBJ2-1	CASSPGTPSSYNEQFF	TGCGCCAGCAGCCCCGGGACTCCCAGCTCCTACAATGAGCAGTTCTTC
TRBD1	TRBV5-4	NA	TRBJ2-7	CASSSSPGQGNYEQYF	TGTGCCAGCAGCTCTTCACCGGGACAGGGTAACTACGAGCAGTACTTC
NA	TRBV5-4	NA	TRBJ1-5	CASSFRQGNQPQHF	TGTGCCAGCAGCTTTCGGCAGGGTAATCAGCCCCAGCATTTT
TRBD1	TRBV10-2	NA	TRBJ1-1	CASSGDRDTEAFF	TGCGCCAGCAGTGGGGACAGGGACACTGAAGCTTTCTTT
NA	TRBV11-2	NA	TRBJ2-1	CASSSFHPLGLAMDNEQFF	TGTGCCAGCAGCTCCTTCCATCCCTTGGGACTCGCAATGGACAATGAGCAGTTCTTC
NA	TRBV9	NA	TRBJ2-3	CASSSWGALSTDTQYF	TGTGCCAGCAGCTCCTGGGGAGCCCTTAGCACAGATACGCAGTATTTT
TRBD1	TRBV5-6	NA	TRBJ1-2	CASSPRQGLGYGYTF	TGTGCCAGCAGCCCCCGACAGGGCTTAGGCTATGGCTACACCTTC
NA	TRBV15	NA	TRBJ1-6	CATSRVGLDSNSPLHF	TGTGCCACCAGCAGAGTAGGCTTGGATTCCAATTCACCCCTCCACTTT
NA	TRBV11-3	NA	TRBJ1-1	CASSSTRGQNTEAFF	TGTGCCAGCAGCAGTACCCGAGGACAAAACACTGAAGCTTTCTTT
TRBD1	TRBV13	NA	TRBJ1-2	CASSSRTGLGYGYTF	TGTGCCAGCAGCTCCCGGACAGGGCTGGGCTATGGCTACACCTTC
NA	TRBV11-2	NA	TRBJ2-7	CASSFSWSDPYEQYF	TGTGCCAGCAGCTTTTCGTGGTCCGATCCCTACGAGCAGTACTTC